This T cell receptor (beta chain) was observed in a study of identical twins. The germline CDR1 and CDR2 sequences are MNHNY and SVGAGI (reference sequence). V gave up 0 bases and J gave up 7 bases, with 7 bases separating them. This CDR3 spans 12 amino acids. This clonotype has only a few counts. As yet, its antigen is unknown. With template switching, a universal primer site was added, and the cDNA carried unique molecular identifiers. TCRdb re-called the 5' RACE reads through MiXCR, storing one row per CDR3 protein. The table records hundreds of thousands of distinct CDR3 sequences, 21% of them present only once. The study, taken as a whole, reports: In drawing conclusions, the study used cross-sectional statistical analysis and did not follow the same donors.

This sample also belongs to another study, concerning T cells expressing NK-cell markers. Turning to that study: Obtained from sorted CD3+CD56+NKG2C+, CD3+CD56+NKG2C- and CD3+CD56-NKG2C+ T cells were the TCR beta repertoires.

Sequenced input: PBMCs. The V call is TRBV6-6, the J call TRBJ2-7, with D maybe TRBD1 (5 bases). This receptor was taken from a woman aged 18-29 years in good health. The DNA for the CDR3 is TGTGCCAGCAGTTACTCCAAGGGGGAGCAGTACTTC. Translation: CASSYSKGEQYF.